This T cell receptor (beta chain) was identified in a study of T cells in localized non-small cell lung cancer. Measured with immunoSEQ multiplex PCR; TCRdb has only the in-frame clones, and not every one. Of 55,000 to 65,000 clones in the sample, approximately 93% were seen once. A word on this clone: Its specificity is unknown.

CDR1 and CDR2 (germline): SGHTA, FQGNSA. The CDR3 length is 17 residues. The V end lost 3 bases, the J end lost 3 bases, and 18 bases lay between the germline ends. General study findings and limits: When the top 100 tumor clones were examined, a median around 61 of them also appeared in the adjacent lung, which was paired and uninvolved. Since sequencing was restricted to only one region of the tumor, intratumor heterogeneity remains a possibility. It was uninvolved adjacent lung that showed the highest T cell clonality, exceeding tumor.

The clonotype was recovered from a man aged 40 to 69 with stage I lung adenocarcinoma. The chain has TRBV7-2 and TRBJ2-4, with D possibly matching TRBD2 (7 bases). Sequencing used peripheral blood, obtained before any cancer treatment. The CDR3 DNA follows: TGTGCCAGCAGCTTCCACCGCGGGGGCTCGGTCAAAAACATTCAGTACTTC. Encoded protein: CASSFHRGGSVKNIQYF.